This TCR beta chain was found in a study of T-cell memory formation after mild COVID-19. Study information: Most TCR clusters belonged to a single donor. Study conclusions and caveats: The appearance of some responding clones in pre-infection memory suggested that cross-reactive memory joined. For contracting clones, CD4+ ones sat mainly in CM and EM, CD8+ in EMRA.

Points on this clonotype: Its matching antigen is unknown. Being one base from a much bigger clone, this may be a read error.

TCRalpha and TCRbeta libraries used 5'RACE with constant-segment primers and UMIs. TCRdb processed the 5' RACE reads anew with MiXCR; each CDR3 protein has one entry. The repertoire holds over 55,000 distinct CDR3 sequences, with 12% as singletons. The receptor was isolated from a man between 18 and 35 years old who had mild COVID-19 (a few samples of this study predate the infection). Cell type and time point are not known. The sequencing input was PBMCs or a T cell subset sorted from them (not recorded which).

The CDR3 sequence is CASSLKGAAEALF. CDR3 nucleotides: TGTGCCAGCAGTTTAAAGGGCGCCGCTGAAGCTTTATTT. The chain joins TRBV12-3 or TRBV12-4 to TRBJ1-1; D remains ambiguous. The CDR3 consists of 13 residues.